The 21 T cell receptor beta chains below all came from one sample that was sequenced in a study of response to subunit inactivated influenza vaccine. TCRdb re-derived calls from the RT-PCR reads in MiXCR, one entry per CDR3 protein. Of 530,000 or so distinct CDR3 sequences listed, roughly 10% are singletons. Sequences were derived from PBMCs from blood, sampled on the day of vaccination. These receptors were collected from a man aged 50-59 years who received an inactivated influenza vaccine.

J is TRBJ1-6 and V is TRBV7-2; 9 positions match TRBD1. Germline V lookup: CDR1 SGHTA, CDR2 FQGNSA. The V gene end was trimmed by 6 bases and the J gene end by 10 bases; junction bases not matched to a gene: 7. This CDR3 has 14 amino acids. The CDR3 region has the DNA TGTGCCAGCAGACTCACAGGGGGCGAATCACCCCTCCACTTT. This encodes CASRLTGGESPLHF.

There are a few counts of this clonotype. J is TRBJ2-6 and V is TRBV20-1, with D possibly being TRBD1 (6 bases). Germline V gene sequence: CDR1 DFQATT, CDR2 SNEGSKA (reference sequence). CDR3 length: 17 residues. Deletions cut 0 bases from V and 0 bases from J, with 12 bases between. Written as DNA, the CDR3 is TGCAGTGCTAGAGATGTGGGACAACACTCTGGGGCCAACGTCCTGACTTTC. This sequence encodes CSARDVGQHSGANVLTF.

The rearrangement uses TRBV20-1 and TRBJ2-5; no clear D gene. Germline CDR1 is DFQATT and CDR2 is SNEGSKA (reference sequence). The CDR3 has 12 residues. CDR3 coding DNA: TGCAGCGCGACGGGCCTGGAAGAGACCCAGTACTTC. Encoded protein: CSATGLEETQYF.

The rearrangement uses TRBV6-2 or TRBV6-3 and TRBJ2-2, with 8 nucleotides matching TRBD2. The trim removed 5 bases at V and 7 bases at J, leaving 12 bases unmatched. Per germline, CDR1 MNHEY and CDR2 SVGEGT. CDR3 length equals 16 residues. The CDR3, as DNA: TGTGCCAGCAGTACGACCTCGCGGGGGGCTGACGGGGAGCTGTTTTTT. Amino acids: CASSTTSRGADGELFF.

The rearrangement links TRBV28 to TRBJ2-4, with D tentatively TRBD1 (5 bases). V shed 11 bases and J shed 8 bases, with 22 bases lying between them. Germline V gene sequence: CDR1 MDHEN, CDR2 SYDVKM. The CDR3 is 14 amino acids. CDR3 bases: TGTGCCGTTAGTTCCCCGGGCAGGGCGCACATTCAGTACTTC. This codes for CAVSSPGRAHIQYF.

The table lists this clonotype with a few counts. The chain's CDR3 is CASRPPTGVIGYTF. The CDR3 DNA reads TGTGCCAGCAGACCCCCGACAGGGGTTATTGGCTACACCTTC. The chain recombines TRBV28 with TRBJ1-2; the match to TRBD1 covers 8 bases. Germline V CDR1 and CDR2: MDHEN, SYDVKM. V was clipped by 6 bases and J by 7 bases; unmatched bases: 10. This CDR3 region has 14 residues.

The V and J genes are TRBV5-1 and TRBJ2-7; D perhaps matches TRBD2 (5 bases). This CDR3 comprises 14 residues. V lost 4 bases, J lost 5 bases, and 16 bases lay in between. Germline V CDR1 and CDR2: SGHRS, YFSETQ. The CDR3 bases are TGCGCCAGCAGCACCGGGAACTCATTTCACGAGCAGTACTTC. Translated, it gives CASSTGNSFHEQYF. The whole variable domain, filled in from reference TRBV5-1 and TRBJ2-7, reads KAGVTQTPRYLIKTRGQQVTLSCSPISGHRSVSWYQQTPGQGLQFLFEYFSETQRNKGNFPGRFSGRQFSNSRSEMNVSTLELGDSALYLCASSTGNSFHEQYFGPGTRLTVT.

This clonotype was observed a handful of times. The CDR3 coding sequence is TGCAGTGCTAGAGGGGCAGGGGGAGGATCGGGAACTGAAGCTTTCTTT. Translated: CSARGAGGGSGTEAFF. The chain is built from TRBV20-1 and TRBJ1-1; 7 bases are shared with TRBD1. Trimming removed 1 base from V and 5 bases from J; junction bases left unmatched: 13. Per the germline V gene, CDR1 is DFQATT and CDR2 is SNEGSKA (reference sequence). This CDR3 is 16 amino acids long.

The chain carries TRBV30 and TRBJ2-3; D might be TRBD1 (5 bases). With 1 base removed from V and 2 bases from J, the gap between germline ends came to 10 bases. Germline lookup yields CDR1 GTSNPN and CDR2 SVGIG (reference sequence). There are 14 residues in the CDR3. CDR3 coding DNA: TGTGCCTGGAGTGCAGGGTTCAACACAGATACGCAGTATTTT. Amino acids: CAWSAGFNTDTQYF.

This clonotype was counted many times. The chain couples TRBV3-1 to TRBJ2-1; D ambiguous. Per the germline V gene, CDR1 is LGHDT and CDR2 is YNNKEL (reference sequence). The germline V and J ends were trimmed by 0 bases and 5 bases, with 5 bases remaining between them. The CDR3 is made up of 13 amino acids. DNA for the CDR3: TGTGCCAGCAGCCAAGATGACCACAATGAGCAGTTCTTC. This translates into CASSQDDHNEQFF.

This clonotype has more than one count but fewer than ten. This sequence joins TRBV20-1 and TRBJ2-7; TRBD2 matches 8 bases. The germline V gene encodes CDR1 DFQATT and CDR2 SNEGSKA (reference sequence). Losses at the gene ends were 5 bases for V and 2 bases for J; bases not matched to a gene: 11. This CDR3 is 15 amino acids long. The CDR3 nucleotides are TGCAGTGCTCGAAAAAGGACTAGCAACCCCTACGAGCAGTACTTC. This translates into CSARKRTSNPYEQYF.

This clonotype turned up a few times. J is TRBJ1-5 and V is TRBV4-3; D not resolved. This CDR3 comprises 15 residues. Per germline, CDR1 LGHNA and CDR2 YSLEER. The V end lost 1 base, the J end lost 2 bases, and 9 bases lay between the germline ends. CDR3 in DNA: TGCGCCAGCAGCCAAGTTTGGTTGGGCAATCAGCCCCAGCATTTT. Its translation is CASSQVWLGNQPQHF.

V and J are TRBV20-1 and TRBJ1-6; 7 positions agree with TRBD1. V lost 6 bases and J lost 4; bases outside the gene matches: 6. This CDR3 spans 14 amino acids. The germline V gene has CDR1 DFQATT and CDR2 SNEGSKA (reference sequence). In nucleotides, the CDR3 is TGCAGTGCAGGACAGGCCTATTATAATTCACCCCTCCACTTT. This translates into CSAGQAYYNSPLHF.

The chain is built from TRBV19 and TRBJ1-2, with D tentatively TRBD1 (6 bases). Germline-derived CDR1 and CDR2 are LNHDA and SQIVND (reference sequence). The V and J ends lost 6 bases and 0 bases respectively, with 17 bases between them. The CDR3 contains 16 residues. The CDR3, as DNA: TGTGCCAGTAGGACTTCCCCGGACAGAGCTAACTATGGCTACACCTTC. As protein: CASRTSPDRANYGYTF.

V is TRBV5-5 and J is TRBJ2-4, with 11 bases matching TRBD1. The CDR3 contains 16 residues. V trimming: 1 base; J trimming: 8 bases; junction bases outside the gene matches: 8. The germline gives CDR1 SGHKS, CDR2 YYEKEE (reference sequence). The CDR3 protein is CASSLSGTGGLDIQYF. The CDR3 DNA is TGTGCCAGCAGCTTGTCCGGGACAGGGGGTTTGGACATTCAGTACTTC. Filled out from reference TRBV5-5 and TRBJ2-4, the complete variable domain reads DAGVTQSPTHLIKTRGQQVTLRCSPISGHKSVSWYQQVLGQGPQFIFQYYEKEERGRGNFPDRFSARQFPNYSSELNVNALLLGDSALYLCASSLSGTGGLDIQYFGAGTRLSVL.

The table lists this clonotype with a few counts. The chain combines TRBV15 with TRBJ2-5; 12 nucleotides match TRBD2. In germline, CDR1 is LNHNV, CDR2 YYDKDF (reference sequence). The CDR3 length is 16 residues. V shed 4 bases, J shed 3 bases, and the junction held 6 bases outside the gene matches. The CDR3, as DNA: TGTGCCACCAGCAAAACTAGCGGGAGGTTCGAAGAGACCCAGTACTTC. Its translation: CATSKTSGRFEETQYF.

V is TRBV7-7 and J is TRBJ2-7; 9 positions match TRBD1. Germline trimming cut 4 bases from V and 5 bases from J; bases unmatched to any gene: 3. This CDR3 contains 13 residues. Germline-derived CDR1 and CDR2 are SSHAT and FNYEAQ (reference sequence). The DNA of the CDR3 is TGTGCCAGCAGCTCCGGGACAGGGAACGAGCAGTACTTC. Its translation: CASSSGTGNEQYF. The whole variable domain, filled in from reference TRBV7-7 and TRBJ2-7, reads GAGVSQSPRYKVTKRGQDVTLRCDPISSHATLYWYQQALGQGPEFLTYFNYEAQPDKSGLPSDRFSAERPEGSISTLTIQRTEQRDSAMYRCASSSGTGNEQYFGPGTRLTVT.

This clonotype was counted between two and nine times. The chain uses TRBV20-1 and TRBJ1-5; a weak D match, TRBD1 (5 bases). The germline V gene encodes CDR1 DFQATT and CDR2 SNEGSKA (reference sequence). This CDR3 is 14 amino acids long. Trimming stripped 5 bases from V and 3 bases from J, with 14 bases between. The CDR3 region has the DNA TGCAGTGCTGGGGCCGGACTGGACAATCAGCCCCAGCATTTT. It encodes CSAGAGLDNQPQHF.

The chain employs TRBV20-1 and TRBJ2-3; perhaps TRBD2 as D (6 bases). V was shortened by 0 bases and J by 4 bases, with 11 bases between the two germline ends. CDR3 length: 14 amino acids. The V gene's germline CDR1 is DFQATT and CDR2 SNEGSKA (reference sequence). CDR3 coding DNA: TGCAGTGCTAGAGATTCGGGGGTGCCAGATACGCAGTATTTT. This codes for CSARDSGVPDTQYF.

This chain uses TRBV7-2 with TRBJ2-4; D possibly corresponds to TRBD1 (5 bases). The CDR3 spans 14 residues. Trimming took 5 bases from V and 4 from J, leaving 12 bases between them. In germline, CDR1 is SGHTA, CDR2 FQGNSA. CDR3 bases: TGTGCCAGCAGCCAAGGGGTAACTAAAAACATTCAGTACTTC. It specifies CASSQGVTKNIQYF.

The chain uses TRBV5-1 and TRBJ2-2; 10 bases fit TRBD2. J gave up 7 bases and V 4 bases, and 13 bases lay outside the gene matches. CDR1 and CDR2 (germline): SGHRS, YFSETQ. The CDR3 contains 17 residues. CDR3 region: CASSPTGLAGALGELFF. The CDR3 region has the DNA TGCGCCAGCAGCCCCACCGGGCTAGCGGGGGCCCTCGGGGAGCTGTTTTTT.